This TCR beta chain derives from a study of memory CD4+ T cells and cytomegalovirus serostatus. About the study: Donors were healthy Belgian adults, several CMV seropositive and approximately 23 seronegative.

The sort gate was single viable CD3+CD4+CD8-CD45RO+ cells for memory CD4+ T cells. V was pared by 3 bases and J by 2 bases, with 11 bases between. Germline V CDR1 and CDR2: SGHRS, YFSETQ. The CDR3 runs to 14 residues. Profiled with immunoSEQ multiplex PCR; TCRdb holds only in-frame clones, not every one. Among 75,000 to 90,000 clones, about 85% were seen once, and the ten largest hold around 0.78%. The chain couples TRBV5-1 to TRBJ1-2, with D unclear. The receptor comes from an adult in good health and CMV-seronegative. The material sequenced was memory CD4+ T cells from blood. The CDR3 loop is CASSSQTENYGYTF. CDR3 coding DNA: TGCGCCAGCAGCTCCCAGACGGAGAACTATGGCTACACCTTC.